These 20 T cell receptor beta chains came from one sample sequenced in a study of cytomegalovirus exposure and HLA in healthy donors. Primers for the PCR totalled 60 Vbeta and 13 Jbeta. The method was immunoSEQ multiplex PCR; TCRdb's version includes in-frame clones alone and lacks a portion of them. The sample carries around 64,000 clones, approximately 78% recorded once. The sequencing input was PBMCs. The receptors stem from a young man in good health and CMV-seropositive.

This clone was seen more than once but under ten times. This chain connects TRBV5-1 to TRBJ2-3, with TRBD2 matching 8 bases. The germline gives CDR1 SGHRS, CDR2 YFSETQ. This CDR3 contains 16 residues. With V trimmed by 1 base and J by 2 bases, 6 bases remained unmatched. The CDR3 loop is CASSLWGGGTTDTQYF. The CDR3 DNA reads TGCGCCAGCAGCTTGTGGGGCGGGGGGACCACAGATACGCAGTATTTT. Full variable domain (remainder filled in from reference TRBV5-1 and TRBJ2-3): KAGVTQTPRYLIKTRGQQVTLSCSPISGHRSVSWYQQTPGQGLQFLFEYFSETQRNKGNFPGRFSGRQFSNSRSEMNVSTLELGDSALYLCASSLWGGGTTDTQYFGPGTRLTVL.

This clone was counted between two and nine times. This sequence joins TRBV6-5 and TRBJ1-2; D call uncertain. Germline CDR1 and CDR2: MNHEY and SVGAGI. Between the trimmed V and J ends, which lost 0 bases and 4 bases, there was a span of 6 bases. This CDR3 is 13 amino acids long. The CDR3 nucleotides read TGTGCCAGCAGTTACTCGAGCACCTATGGCTACACCTTC. It codes for CASSYSSTYGYTF.

This clone was seen only once. The chain carries TRBV2 and TRBJ2-7; 11 bases match TRBD1. V lost 0 bases and J lost 4; bases outside the gene matches: 8. The CDR3 contains 17 residues. Germline V CDR1 and CDR2: SNHLY, FYNNEI. The CDR3 DNA is TGTGCCAGCAGTGAAGCCCCACCGGGACAGGGGGGTTACGAGCAGTACTTC. Its translation: CASSEAPPGQGGYEQYF.

The chain employs TRBV2 and TRBJ2-3; unclear D gene. The germline gives CDR1 SNHLY, CDR2 FYNNEI. The CDR3 consists of 10 residues. Trimming shortened V by 6 bases and J by 8 bases, and 6 bases separated the two germline ends. CDR3: CASRLSTQYF. CDR3 coding DNA: TGTGCCAGCAGACTTAGTACGCAGTATTTT.

The V gene is TRBV6-5, the J gene TRBJ2-7; the D is unclear. CDR1 and CDR2 from the germline V gene are MNHEY and SVGAGI. V dropped 0 bases and J dropped 7 bases, with 10 bases sitting between them. CDR3 length equals 13 residues. The DNA for the CDR3 is TGTGCCAGCAGTTACTCCGAGGAAGCAGAGCAGTACTTC. As protein: CASSYSEEAEQYF.

This clone occurred a few times. The chain has TRBV7-2 and TRBJ1-1, with 9 bases matching TRBD1. With V trimmed by 4 bases and J by 1 base, 4 bases remained unmatched. The CDR3 contains 15 residues. Germline V gene sequence: CDR1 SGHTA, CDR2 FQGNSA. CDR3 in amino acids: CASSWTGEENTEAFF. As DNA, the CDR3 is TGTGCCAGCAGCTGGACAGGGGAGGAGAACACTGAAGCTTTCTTT.

The rearrangement joins TRBV4-1 to TRBJ2-3; 7 nucleotides line up with TRBD2. Germline lookup yields CDR1 MGHRA and CDR2 YSYEKL. Unmatched junction bases numbered 7, after V lost 1 base and J lost 0 bases. The CDR3 covers 17 residues. The CDR3 DNA follows: TGCGCCAGCAGCCAAGTCCCGCTAGCGGCTAGCACAGATACGCAGTATTTT. Its protein is CASSQVPLAASTDTQYF.

The gene calls are TRBV7-9 and TRBJ1-4, with 8 bases fitting TRBD1. Germline values: CDR1 SEHNR, CDR2 FQNEAQ (reference sequence). This CDR3 is 14 amino acids long. J was trimmed by 5 bases and V by 5 bases; bases with no gene match: 4. The CDR3 coding sequence is TGTGCCAGCAGCGGACAGGGCACCAATGAAAAACTGTTTTTT. Its translation is CASSGQGTNEKLFF.

This clone appeared a few times. The chain is built from TRBV18 and TRBJ2-1; tentatively, D is TRBD2 (6 bases). Germline CDR1 reads KGHSH; CDR2 reads LQKENI. This CDR3 has 15 residues. V was shortened by 1 base and J by 5 bases, with 12 bases between the two germline ends. The CDR3 region is CASSPLLTGDNEQFF. Here the CDR3 DNA reads TGTGCCAGCTCACCACTCTTAACGGGGGACAATGAGCAGTTCTTC.

V and J are TRBV6-5 and TRBJ2-7; possible D gene TRBD1, 6 bases. CDR1 is MNHEY, CDR2 SVGAGI, per germline. Trimming took 7 bases from V and 2 from J, leaving 12 bases between them. The CDR3 has 13 residues. In nucleotides, the CDR3 is TGTGCCAGCACCCCGGGACAAGCCTACGAGCAGTACTTC. Protein sequence: CASTPGQAYEQYF.

The sample holds one count of this clone. At one end, the junction sequence differs from germline, possibly due to a read error. The chain couples TRBV25-1 to TRBJ2-7; 7 bases match TRBD1. Germline loops: CDR1 MGHDK, CDR2 SYGVNS. The CDR3 totals 13 residues. CDR3 amino acids: CASSEIFSGQKFF. The CDR3 coding sequence is TGTGCCAGCAGTGAAATATTTTCGGGACAGAAGTTCTTC.

J is TRBJ2-2 and V is TRBV30; no clear D gene. The germline V and J ends were trimmed by 4 bases and 4 bases, with 4 bases remaining between them. CDR3 size: 11 residues. Germline V CDR1 and CDR2: GTSNPN, SVGIG (reference sequence). The CDR3 DNA reads as TGTGCCTGGACTCTCACCGGGGAGCTGTTTTTT. Translated, it gives CAWTLTGELFF.

This chain connects TRBV15 to TRBJ1-1; 7 bases agree with TRBD1. Trimming cost V 0 bases and J 10 bases; bases outside gene matches: 5. The germline V gene has CDR1 LNHNV and CDR2 YYDKDF (reference sequence). The CDR3 has 13 amino acids. CDR3 sequence reads: CATSRDMGQSAFF. The CDR3 DNA reads TGTGCCACCAGCAGAGATATGGGACAGTCAGCTTTCTTT.

This sequence joins TRBV6-5 and TRBJ1-1; the D gene is possibly TRBD1 (5 bases). Trimming removed 6 bases at V and 6 bases at J, with 14 bases between. From germline, CDR1 is MNHEY and CDR2 SVGAGI. This CDR3 is built from 13 residues. This CDR3 is CASRVGEGPEAFF. For the CDR3, the DNA is TGTGCCAGCAGAGTGGGGGAGGGGCCTGAAGCTTTCTTT.

The chain is built from TRBV6-6 and TRBJ1-1; TRBD1 matches at 10 bases. V dropped 6 bases and J dropped 0; count of bases not matched to a gene: 4. Germline V CDR1 and CDR2: MNHNY, SVGAGI (reference sequence). The CDR3 loop spans 15 amino acids. This chain's CDR3 is CASRLTGGLNTEAFF. In DNA form, the CDR3 reads TGTGCCAGCAGGTTGACAGGGGGCCTGAACACTGAAGCTTTCTTT.

V is TRBV5-4 and J is TRBJ2-7; 12 bases agree with TRBD1. Looked up from germline, CDR1 is SGHNT and CDR2 is YYREEE (reference sequence). The V gene end was trimmed by 3 bases and the J gene end by 5 bases; junction bases not matched to a gene: 3. This CDR3 has 14 amino acids. This CDR3 reads CASSSRDRGHEQYF. The CDR3 region has the DNA TGTGCCAGCAGCTCCCGGGACAGGGGGCACGAGCAGTACTTC.

This chain links TRBV6-1 with TRBJ1-2; D might be TRBD1 (6 bases). The CDR3 runs 11 residues. Looked up from germline, CDR1 is MNHNS and CDR2 is SASEGT. Trimming stripped 9 bases from V and 5 bases from J, with 10 bases between. Here the CDR3 reads CARRTAYGYTF. The CDR3 DNA reads TGTGCCAGACGGACAGCTTATGGCTACACCTTC.

This clone was counted once. This chain links TRBV30 with TRBJ1-1; D is possibly TRBD1 (5 bases). The CDR3 has 13 amino acids. Germline V gene sequence: CDR1 GTSNPN, CDR2 SVGIG (reference sequence). The V end was cut by 0 bases, the J end by 2 bases, with 7 bases between. CDR3 region: CAWSVGANTEAFF. CDR3 sequence (DNA): TGTGCCTGGAGTGTAGGGGCAAACACTGAAGCTTTCTTT.

This clone was detected only once. The chain uses TRBV29-1 and TRBJ1-1; maybe TRBD1 (6 bases). V shed 6 bases and J shed 5 bases, with 13 bases lying between them. Germline V CDR1 and CDR2: SQVTM, ANQGSEA. The CDR3 is 12 amino acids. The CDR3 nucleotides are TGCAGCGTGGGAATGAGGGGGACTGAAGCTTTCTTT. Translating it yields CSVGMRGTEAFF. The full variable domain, in which reference TRBV29-1 and TRBJ1-1 provide the parts outside the CDR3, is SAVISQKPSRDICQRGTSLTIQCQVDSQVTMMFWYRQQPGQSLTLIATANQGSEATYESGFVIDKFPISRPNLTFSTLTVSNMSPEDSSIYLCSVGMRGTEAFFGQGTRLTVV.

The chain couples TRBV2 to TRBJ1-2; perhaps TRBD1 as D (6 bases). Germline V gene data show CDR1 as SNHLY and CDR2 as FYNNEI. The CDR3 runs to 11 residues. Trimming left V 4 bases short and J 8 bases short, with 8 bases between. CDR3 in amino acids: CASSVGGGYTF. DNA of the CDR3: TGTGCCAGCAGTGTAGGGGGAGGCTACACCTTC.